This is a list of T cell receptor beta chains from one sample in a study of TIL therapy for anti-PD-1-resistant metastatic lung cancer. The method was immunoSEQ multiplex PCR; TCRdb's version includes in-frame clones alone and lacks a portion of them. In the table there are some 90,000 clones, roughly two thirds of which are singletons. This sample comprised tumor tissue, obtained at baseline. The receptors here all came from a person between 30 and 80 years old with non-small cell lung cancer. The CDR3 runs from the conserved cysteine through the conserved F or W. D genes are given only for firm matches. Expanded clones get a size class; other rows say once, few or many, or leave the size out.

CDR3aa: CASSPRLAATTDTQYF
CDR3nt: TGTGCCAGCAGCCCCCGACTAGCGGCAACCACAGATACGCAGTATTTT
abundance: few
d_gene: TRBD2
v_gene: TRBV5-4
j_gene: TRBJ2-3

CDR3aa: CASSYSMLGSTDTQYF
CDR3nt: TGTGCCAGCAGTTACTCGATGCTCGGCAGCACAGATACGCAGTATTTT
abundance: NA
d_gene: NA
v_gene: TRBV6-6
j_gene: TRBJ2-3

CDR3aa: CASSLLQGRQYF
CDR3nt: TGTGCCAGCAGCTTACTACAGGGCCGTCAGTATTTT
abundance: NA
d_gene: NA
v_gene: TRBV7-3
j_gene: TRBJ2-3

CDR3aa: CASSFGTTYEQYF
CDR3nt: TGTGCCAGCAGTTTTGGCACTACCTACGAGCAGTACTTC
abundance: NA
d_gene: NA
v_gene: TRBV6-5
j_gene: TRBJ2-7

CDR3aa: CASSPDGGTEAFF
CDR3nt: TGCGCCAGCAGCCCCGATGGGGGCACTGAAGCTTTCTTT
abundance: NA
d_gene: NA
v_gene: TRBV5-1
j_gene: TRBJ1-1

CDR3aa: CASGIGSAGGPGGSYF
CDR3nt: TGTGCCAGCGGAATTGGGTCAGCGGGAGGCCCCGGAGGTTCTTACTTC
abundance: NA
d_gene: TRBD2
v_gene: TRBV28
j_gene: TRBJ2-4

CDR3aa: CASSLTGANGGELFF
CDR3nt: TGTGCCAGCAGCCTGACAGGGGCGAATGGCGGGGAGCTGTTTTTT
abundance: NA
d_gene: TRBD1
v_gene: TRBV5-6
j_gene: TRBJ2-2

CDR3aa: CASSLVKETQYF
CDR3nt: TGTGCCAGCAGCTTGGTCAAAGAGACCCAGTACTTC
abundance: NA
d_gene: NA
v_gene: TRBV5-6
j_gene: TRBJ2-5

CDR3aa: CASSSALPQTQYF
CDR3nt: TGTGCCAGCAGCTCCGCCCTCCCTCAGACCCAGTACTTC
abundance: NA
d_gene: NA
v_gene: TRBV5-6
j_gene: TRBJ2-5

CDR3aa: CASSYLGLAGINEQFF
CDR3nt: TGTGCCAGCAGTTACCTCGGACTAGCGGGAATCAATGAGCAGTTCTTC
abundance: few
d_gene: TRBD2
v_gene: TRBV6-2/TRBV6-3
j_gene: TRBJ2-1

CDR3aa: CSASGDGTGGSLGNQPQHF
CDR3nt: TGCAGTGCTAGTGGTGACGGGACAGGGGGATCCTTAGGGAATCAGCCCCAGCATTTT
abundance: NA
d_gene: TRBD1
v_gene: TRBV20-1
j_gene: TRBJ1-5

CDR3aa: CASRGGEPYQETQYF
CDR3nt: TGTGCCAGCAGAGGGGGCGAACCGTACCAAGAGACCCAGTACTTC
abundance: few
d_gene: TRBD1
v_gene: TRBV28
j_gene: TRBJ2-5

CDR3aa: CASRGTGTGLYEQYF
CDR3nt: TGTGCCAGCAGGGGGACCGGGACAGGGCTCTACGAGCAGTACTTC
abundance: NA
d_gene: TRBD1
v_gene: TRBV6-5
j_gene: TRBJ2-7

CDR3aa: CASSFSGGSPYEQYF
CDR3nt: TGTGCCAGCAGCTTTAGCGGGGGGTCTCCCTACGAGCAGTACTTC
abundance: NA
d_gene: TRBD2
v_gene: TRBV11-2
j_gene: TRBJ2-7

CDR3aa: CASSLADLKGYTF
CDR3nt: TGTGCCAGCAGCCTAGCGGACCTAAAAGGCTACACCTTC
abundance: few
d_gene: NA
v_gene: TRBV12-1
j_gene: TRBJ1-2

CDR3aa: CASSRGVNQPQHF
CDR3nt: TGTGCCAGCAGTCGTGGGGTTAATCAGCCCCAGCATTTT
abundance: few
d_gene: NA
v_gene: TRBV2
j_gene: TRBJ1-5

CDR3aa: CASSPRTGSPLPDYEQYF
CDR3nt: TGCGCCAGCAGCCCCAGGACAGGGTCACCCCTACCGGATTACGAGCAGTACTTC
abundance: once
d_gene: TRBD1
v_gene: TRBV4-1
j_gene: TRBJ2-7